This entry is about one TCR beta chain. The sample originates from a study of blood T cell repertoires in COVID-19. Study-wide background: Acute-phase and convalescent COVID-19 samples originated in the United States, Italy and Spain. Sources were T cells, B-cell-depleted T cells, or PBMCs; the material itself was cDNA or gDNA.

Authors' processing steps: The authors estimated nucleated cell counts from reference gene primer amplification. TCRdb's copy holds only in-frame clones and misses some; the assay was immunoSEQ multiplex PCR. V and J calls and clone size follow that table, whereas D and trimming were derived from the DNA. Of a few hundred thousand clones listed, about 90% are singletons. The germline V gene has CDR1 GTSNPN and CDR2 SVGIG (reference sequence). V dropped 2 bases and J dropped 5; count of bases not matched to a gene: 5. The length of the CDR3 is 15 residues. The chain combines TRBV30 with TRBJ2-3, with TRBD2 matching over 12 bases. The source is a middle-aged man with acute or convalescent COVID-19. The sample consisted of peripheral blood. The CDR3 here is CAWSLAGGPGDTQYF. The CDR3 DNA is TGTGCCTGGAGTCTAGCGGGGGGGCCGGGAGATACGCAGTATTTT.